The entry below gives a single T cell receptor beta chain sequence along with its context. A read error is the likely source, as a far larger clone sits one nucleotide away. This sample was taken from a study of regulatory T cells in long-lasting Graves disease. Documented time point: newly diagnosed GD, antithyroid drugs for less than 3 months. RNA isolated from PBMCs was used to make the TCR library. The CDR3 is made up of 15 amino acids. From germline, CDR1 is DFQATT and CDR2 SNEGSKA (reference sequence). Arm-PCR of CDR3 regions and iRepertoire HTBI primers were used to build TCR beta libraries. TCRdb re-analysed the multiplex PCR reads in MiXCR, keeping a single row per CDR3 protein. Among some 230,000 distinct CDR3 sequences listed, around 16% were seen once.

The chain joins TRBV20-1 to TRBJ2-1, with 8 nucleotides matching TRBD2. The J call could be wrong; TRBJ2-5 is a better fit for the DNA end. The specimen was peripheral blood mononuclear cells (PBMCs), collected at new diagnosis, from a patient treated with antithyroid drugs. The clonotype was recovered from a female donor with Graves disease. CDR3 residues: CSAGPFGLAQETQYF. As DNA, the CDR3 is TGCAGTGCTGGTCCCTTCGGACTAGCCCAAGAGACCCAGTACTTC.